A selection of T cell receptor beta chains follows, all from one sample in a study of blood T cell repertoires in COVID-19. The repertoire was sequenced with immunoSEQ multiplex PCR; TCRdb's copy has only in-frame clones and lacks some. This sample has about 230,000 clones, with 80% to 90% found just once. The specimen was PBMCs or T cells enriched from blood (not recorded which). These receptor sequences come from a man aged 18 to 29 who had recovered from COVID-19. The CDR3 runs from the conserved cysteine through the conserved F or W. Each record gives: J gene, clone size, D gene, V gene, CDR3 protein, CDR3 DNA. D genes are given only for firm matches. Some rows mark clone size as missing; the rest say once, few, many or name a class of expanded clone.

j_call: TRBJ1-1; clone_size: NA; d_call: TRBD1; v_call: TRBV18; cdr3_aa: CASSPGTGGFYTEAFF; cdr3_nt: TGTGCCAGCTCACCGGGGACAGGGGGCTTCTACACTGAAGCTTTCTTT
j_call: TRBJ2-5; clone_size: NA; d_call: TRBD2; v_call: TRBV11-2; cdr3_aa: CASSLGREGQETQYF; cdr3_nt: TGTGCCAGCAGCTTAGGGCGGGAGGGCCAAGAGACCCAGTACTTC
j_call: TRBJ2-5; clone_size: once; d_call: TRBD2; v_call: TRBV7-9; cdr3_aa: CASSSGLVLETQYF; cdr3_nt: TGTGCCAGCAGCTCGGGACTAGTCTTAGAGACCCAGTACTTC
j_call: TRBJ1-1; clone_size: NA; d_call: NA; v_call: TRBV19; cdr3_aa: CASSIEAGVNTEAFF; cdr3_nt: TGTGCCAGTAGTATAGAGGCCGGGGTCAACACTGAAGCTTTCTTT
j_call: TRBJ2-3; clone_size: NA; d_call: NA; v_call: TRBV10-1; cdr3_aa: CASSEAEGFPHTQYF; cdr3_nt: TGCGCCAGCAGCGAAGCTGAGGGTTTCCCTCATACGCAGTATTTT
j_call: TRBJ2-7; clone_size: NA; d_call: NA; v_call: TRBV6-2/TRBV6-3; cdr3_aa: CASSYSSSYEQYF; cdr3_nt: TGTGCCAGCAGTTACTCGTCTAGCTACGAGCAGTACTTC
j_call: TRBJ1-1; clone_size: NA; d_call: NA; v_call: TRBV27; cdr3_aa: CASSLSWAGETEAFF; cdr3_nt: TGTGCCAGCAGTTTATCGTGGGCAGGGGAGACTGAAGCTTTCTTT
j_call: TRBJ1-1; clone_size: NA; d_call: NA; v_call: TRBV5-6; cdr3_aa: CASSLGQANTEAFF; cdr3_nt: TGTGCCAGCAGCTTGGGCCAGGCGAACACTGAAGCTTTCTTT
j_call: TRBJ1-5; clone_size: NA; d_call: NA; v_call: TRBV5-1; cdr3_aa: CASSLDPGDQPQHF; cdr3_nt: TGCGCCAGCAGCTTGGATCCGGGGGATCAGCCCCAGCATTTT
j_call: TRBJ2-7; clone_size: NA; d_call: TRBD2; v_call: TRBV27; cdr3_aa: CASSQRTSATYEQYF; cdr3_nt: TGTGCCAGCAGTCAAAGGACTAGCGCGACCTACGAGCAGTACTTC
j_call: TRBJ1-2; clone_size: NA; d_call: NA; v_call: TRBV7-9; cdr3_aa: CASSLAGGDYGYTF; cdr3_nt: TGTGCCAGCAGCTTAGCAGGGGGGGACTATGGCTACACCTTC
j_call: TRBJ2-7; clone_size: NA; d_call: NA; v_call: TRBV19; cdr3_aa: CASSPELGWNYEQYF; cdr3_nt: TGTGCCAGTAGTCCAGAACTAGGGTGGAACTACGAGCAGTACTTC
j_call: TRBJ2-5; clone_size: once; d_call: TRBD1; v_call: TRBV27; cdr3_aa: CASSNRGRETQYF; cdr3_nt: TGTGCCAGCAGTAACAGGGGGAGAGAGACCCAGTACTTC
j_call: TRBJ2-7; clone_size: NA; d_call: NA; v_call: TRBV11-3; cdr3_aa: CASSLDWSSYEQYF; cdr3_nt: TGTGCCAGCAGCTTAGACTGGAGCTCCTACGAGCAGTACTTC
j_call: TRBJ2-1; clone_size: NA; d_call: NA; v_call: TRBV14; cdr3_aa: CASSHPGDYNEQFF; cdr3_nt: TGTGCCAGCAGCCATCCGGGGGACTACAATGAGCAGTTCTTC
j_call: TRBJ2-7; clone_size: NA; d_call: NA; v_call: TRBV2; cdr3_aa: CASSLGSYEQYF; cdr3_nt: TGTGCCAGCAGCCTAGGCTCCTACGAGCAGTACTTC
j_call: TRBJ2-7; clone_size: NA; d_call: TRBD1; v_call: TRBV28; cdr3_aa: CASSHKQGTVSYEQYF; cdr3_nt: TGTGCCAGCAGCCACAAACAAGGGACAGTCTCCTACGAGCAGTACTTC
j_call: TRBJ2-1; clone_size: few; d_call: TRBD1; v_call: TRBV30; cdr3_aa: CAWSRGQGSENEQFF; cdr3_nt: TGTGCCTGGAGTCGAGGACAGGGGAGTGAGAATGAGCAGTTCTTC
j_call: TRBJ2-5; clone_size: few; d_call: TRBD1; v_call: TRBV18; cdr3_aa: CASSPGQGTQETQYF; cdr3_nt: TGTGCCAGCTCCCCAGGACAGGGGACACAAGAGACCCAGTACTTC
j_call: TRBJ1-2; clone_size: NA; d_call: NA; v_call: TRBV7-2; cdr3_aa: CASSQMTRGGSYGYTF; cdr3_nt: TGTGCCAGCAGCCAAATGACGAGGGGGGGCTCTTATGGCTACACCTTC
j_call: TRBJ2-7; clone_size: NA; d_call: NA; v_call: TRBV7-9; cdr3_aa: CAVTAYEQYF; cdr3_nt: TGTGCCGTTACAGCCTACGAGCAGTACTTC
j_call: TRBJ2-1; clone_size: NA; d_call: NA; v_call: TRBV5-4; cdr3_aa: CASSLGSIGRNNEQFF; cdr3_nt: TGTGCCAGCAGCTTGGGTAGTATTGGGCGTAATAATGAGCAGTTCTTC
j_call: TRBJ2-3; clone_size: NA; d_call: NA; v_call: TRBV4-1; cdr3_aa: CASSQEPGRVTDTQYF; cdr3_nt: TGCGCCAGCAGCCAAGAGCCGGGGAGAGTAACAGATACGCAGTATTTT
j_call: TRBJ1-5; clone_size: NA; d_call: TRBD1; v_call: TRBV19; cdr3_aa: CASKQDRDGNQPQHF; cdr3_nt: TGTGCCAGTAAACAGGACAGGGATGGCAATCAGCCCCAGCATTTT
j_call: TRBJ1-1; clone_size: NA; d_call: TRBD1; v_call: TRBV19; cdr3_aa: CASSWDRGPAEAFF; cdr3_nt: TGTGCCAGTAGTTGGGACAGGGGGCCGGCTGAAGCTTTCTTT
j_call: TRBJ2-3; clone_size: NA; d_call: NA; v_call: TRBV5-1; cdr3_aa: CASKQGQMHADTQYF; cdr3_nt: TGCGCCAGCAAGCAGGGGCAGATGCACGCAGATACGCAGTATTTT
j_call: TRBJ2-3; clone_size: NA; d_call: TRBD1; v_call: TRBV11-2; cdr3_aa: CASSSWTGGVTDTQYF; cdr3_nt: TGTGCCAGCAGCTCGTGGACAGGGGGAGTCACAGATACGCAGTATTTT
j_call: TRBJ1-4; clone_size: few; d_call: TRBD1; v_call: TRBV13; cdr3_aa: CASSLRRQGWEKLFF; cdr3_nt: TGTGCCAGCAGCTTACGGCGACAGGGTTGGGAAAAACTGTTTTTT
j_call: TRBJ2-5; clone_size: NA; d_call: TRBD2; v_call: TRBV7-2; cdr3_aa: CASSSGLAGRQTQYF; cdr3_nt: TGTGCCAGCAGCTCCGGACTAGCGGGGCGGCAGACCCAGTACTTC
j_call: TRBJ2-1; clone_size: NA; d_call: TRBD2; v_call: TRBV24-1; cdr3_aa: CATKRRTSGRDEQFF; cdr3_nt: TGTGCCACCAAAAGAAGGACTAGCGGGAGAGATGAGCAGTTCTTC
j_call: TRBJ1-1; clone_size: NA; d_call: NA; v_call: TRBV21-1; cdr3_aa: CASVGQAAAFF; cdr3_nt: TGTGCCAGCGTGGGACAGGCAGCAGCTTTCTTT
j_call: TRBJ1-6; clone_size: few; d_call: NA; v_call: TRBV15; cdr3_aa: CATSLPSPNSPLHF; cdr3_nt: TGTGCCACCTCACTTCCGTCGCCCAATTCACCCCTCCACTTT
j_call: TRBJ1-1; clone_size: NA; d_call: TRBD1; v_call: TRBV5-6; cdr3_aa: CASSLGDRGLSNTEAFF; cdr3_nt: TGTGCCAGCAGCTTGGGGGACAGGGGGCTGTCGAACACTGAAGCTTTCTTT
j_call: TRBJ2-7; clone_size: NA; d_call: NA; v_call: TRBV19; cdr3_aa: CASSRTASSYEQYF; cdr3_nt: TGTGCCAGTAGTAGGACTGCCAGCTCCTACGAGCAGTACTTC
j_call: TRBJ2-2; clone_size: NA; d_call: TRBD1; v_call: TRBV5-1; cdr3_aa: CASSPNVGQGTGELFF; cdr3_nt: TGCGCCAGCAGCCCGAATGTCGGACAGGGCACCGGGGAGCTGTTTTTT
j_call: TRBJ1-4; clone_size: NA; d_call: NA; v_call: TRBV7-9; cdr3_aa: CASSDPPPTESATNEKLFF; cdr3_nt: TGTGCCAGCAGCGACCCCCCCCCGACGGAGTCTGCAACTAATGAAAAACTGTTTTTT
j_call: TRBJ2-1; clone_size: NA; d_call: TRBD2; v_call: TRBV12-5; cdr3_aa: CASGLVLAGGDEQFF; cdr3_nt: TGTGCTAGTGGTTTGGTCCTAGCGGGAGGGGATGAGCAGTTCTTC
j_call: TRBJ1-4; clone_size: NA; d_call: TRBD1; v_call: TRBV5-6; cdr3_aa: CASSLVGTGTKLFF; cdr3_nt: TGTGCCAGCAGCTTGGTCGGGACAGGGACAAAACTGTTTTTT
j_call: TRBJ1-6; clone_size: NA; d_call: NA; v_call: TRBV5-6; cdr3_aa: CASSLGRRISPLHF; cdr3_nt: TGTGCCAGCAGCTTGGGGCGGAGGATCTCACCCCTCCACTTT
j_call: TRBJ2-1; clone_size: NA; d_call: TRBD2; v_call: TRBV9; cdr3_aa: CASSAGTRAYNEQFF; cdr3_nt: TGTGCCAGCAGCGCCGGGACTAGGGCCTACAATGAGCAGTTCTTC
j_call: TRBJ2-1; clone_size: NA; d_call: TRBD2; v_call: TRBV5-1; cdr3_aa: CASSSLAGGNNEQFF; cdr3_nt: TGCGCCAGCAGCTCCCTAGCGGGAGGGAACAATGAGCAGTTCTTC
j_call: TRBJ2-3; clone_size: NA; d_call: NA; v_call: TRBV19; cdr3_aa: CASSAYRDTQYF; cdr3_nt: TGTGCCAGTAGTGCCTACCGTGATACGCAGTATTTT
j_call: TRBJ1-1; clone_size: once; d_call: NA; v_call: TRBV10-2; cdr3_aa: CASRGGTEAFF; cdr3_nt: TGCGCCAGCAGGGGAGGCACTGAAGCTTTCTTT
j_call: TRBJ2-5; clone_size: NA; d_call: TRBD2; v_call: TRBV4-1; cdr3_aa: CASSQGRGTATQYF; cdr3_nt: TGCGCCAGCAGCCAAGGGCGGGGGACCGCGACCCAGTACTTC